The 29 T cell receptor beta chains listed next were all sequenced from one sample in a study of blood T cell repertoires in COVID-19. The method was immunoSEQ multiplex PCR; TCRdb's version includes in-frame clones alone and lacks a portion of them. The data hold 130,000 to 150,000 clones, with approximately 87% observed a single time. Source material: peripheral blood. The receptors were sampled from a woman aged 40 to 50 with acute or convalescent COVID-19.

CDR3 bases: TGTGCCAGCAGCCAAGGGACTAGCTTTTGGGAGACCCAGTACTTC. Protein sequence: CASSQGTSFWETQYF. The chain combines TRBV3-1 (or the pseudogene TRBV3-2) with TRBJ2-5; 8 nucleotides align to TRBD2. The CDR3 consists of 15 residues. Germline CDR1 reads LGHDT; CDR2 reads YNNKEL (reference sequence). Losses at the gene ends were 1 base for V and 5 bases for J; bases not matched to a gene: 6.

The V gene is TRBV5-1, the J gene TRBJ1-1; maybe TRBD1 (5 bases). Trimming removed 2 bases at V and 4 bases at J, with 9 bases between. CDR1 is SGHRS and CDR2 is YFSETQ in the germline V gene. The CDR3 covers 13 residues. CDR3 in amino acids: CASSLQAATEAFF. The CDR3 DNA sequence: TGCGCCAGCAGCTTACAGGCGGCCACTGAAGCTTTCTTT.

This chain uses TRBV11-2 with TRBJ2-3; 15 bases agree with TRBD2. The CDR3 consists of 18 residues. Germline V gene lookup returns CDR1 SGHAT and CDR2 FQNNGV. Germline trimming cut 5 bases from V and 4 bases from J; bases unmatched to any gene: 10. The CDR3 region has the DNA TGTGCCAGCAGCCCCGGACTAGCGGGGGGGAGGTCTCCAGATACGCAGTATTTT. Translated: CASSPGLAGGRSPDTQYF.

V gene TRBV18 combines with J gene TRBJ1-4, with D uncertain. Germline loops: CDR1 KGHSH, CDR2 LQKENI. The CDR3 spans 14 residues. Trimming removed 3 bases at V and 4 bases at J, with 9 bases between. The CDR3 nucleotides are TGTGCCAGCTCACCTGTCGGGTATAATGAAAAACTGTTTTTT. Its protein product is CASSPVGYNEKLFF.

Here the CDR3 reads CASSQEGSLEQYF. The CDR3 coding sequence is TGTGCCAGCAGCCAAGAGGGCAGTTTGGAGCAGTACTTC. The chain carries TRBV14 and TRBJ2-7; D gene uncertain. There are 13 residues in the CDR3. The V end was cut by 0 bases, the J end by 7 bases, with 10 bases between. Germline values: CDR1 SGHDN, CDR2 FVKESK.

The CDR3 reads CASSILAGQGTSGANVLTF. The CDR3 DNA reads TGTGCCAGTAGTATCCTCGCGGGACAGGGGACCTCTGGGGCCAACGTCCTGACTTTC. The chain has TRBV19 and TRBJ2-6; the match to TRBD1 covers 10 bases. Trimming removed 3 bases from V and 0 bases from J; junction bases left unmatched: 8. Germline V gives CDR1 LNHDA, CDR2 SQIVND (reference sequence). The CDR3 extends over 19 amino acids.

The J gene is TRBJ2-1, the V gene TRBV19; 8 nucleotides line up with TRBD2. V gave up 6 bases and J gave up 5 bases; unmatched junction bases: 12. This CDR3 is built from 16 residues. Per the germline V gene, CDR1 is LNHDA and CDR2 is SQIVND (reference sequence). CDR3 in DNA: TGTGCCAGTAGAAGAACGACTAGCGTAAAAGACAATGAGCAGTTCTTC. Its protein is CASRRTTSVKDNEQFF. Complete variable domain (other parts from reference TRBV19 and TRBJ2-1): DGGITQSPKYLFRKEGQNVTLSCEQNLNHDAMYWYRQDPGQGLRLIYYSQIVNDFQKGDIAEGYSVSREKKESFPLTVTSAQKNPTAFYLCASRRTTSVKDNEQFFGPGTRLTVL.

The J gene is TRBJ2-5, the V gene TRBV11-2; 7 nucleotides agree with TRBD2. The CDR3 has 18 amino acids. J gave up 1 base and V 5 bases, and 16 bases lay outside the gene matches. CDR1 is SGHAT and CDR2 is FQNNGV in the germline V gene. This chain's CDR3 is CASSIGVLGGGLQETQYF. The CDR3 DNA sequence: TGTGCCAGCAGCATAGGGGTCCTAGGCGGGGGACTCCAAGAGACCCAGTACTTC.

This clone has more than one count but fewer than ten. The chain employs TRBV29-1 and TRBJ1-1; possible D gene TRBD1, 5 bases. The CDR3 loop spans 15 amino acids. Trimming stripped 4 bases from V and 3 bases from J, with 18 bases between. Germline V lookup: CDR1 SQVTM, CDR2 ANQGSEA. This chain's CDR3 is CSVVGGIGLDTEAFF. The CDR3 DNA reads TGCAGCGTTGTGGGGGGGATCGGGTTGGACACTGAAGCTTTCTTT. The variable domain in full, completed from reference TRBV29-1 and TRBJ1-1, reads SAVISQKPSRDICQRGTSLTIQCQVDSQVTMMFWYRQQPGQSLTLIATANQGSEATYESGFVIDKFPISRPNLTFSTLTVSNMSPEDSSIYLCSVVGGIGLDTEAFFGQGTRLTVV.

The sample holds a few counts of this clone. The rearrangement uses TRBV27 and TRBJ1-4, with D hard to call. The germline V gene encodes CDR1 MNHEY and CDR2 SMNVEV (reference sequence). The CDR3 has 12 residues. Trimming took 7 bases from V and 8 from J, leaving 11 bases between them. The CDR3 sequence is CASKRGGEKLFF. In DNA form, the CDR3 reads TGTGCCAGCAAACGTGGAGGGGAAAAACTGTTTTTT.

This clone appeared a single time. The chain has TRBV10-3 and TRBJ2-7; D gene unclear. The CDR3 sequence is 13 residues long. In germline, CDR1 is ENHRY, CDR2 SYGVKD. V lost 3 bases to trimming and J lost 2 bases, with 8 bases between them. The CDR3 DNA is TGTGCCATCAGTGATGGCAGTACCTACGAGCAGTACTTC. It is translated as CAISDGSTYEQYF.

The chain is built from TRBV9 and TRBJ1-2, with D possibly being TRBD1 (5 bases). The V end was cut by 8 bases, the J end by 6 bases, with 17 bases between. CDR1 SGDLS and CDR2 YYNGEE come from the germline V gene. This CDR3 spans 13 amino acids. The CDR3 DNA reads TGTGCCAGTACTACGAGGGCGGGGCATGGCTACACCTTC. Translated: CASTTRAGHGYTF. Together with reference TRBV9 and TRBJ1-2, the CDR3 gives the full variable domain: DSGVTQTPKHLITATGQRVTLRCSPRSGDLSVYWYQQSLDQGLQFLIQYYNGEERAKGNILERFSAQQFPDLHSELNLSSLELGDSALYFCASTTRAGHGYTFGSGTRLTVV.

V and J are TRBV5-1 and TRBJ2-7; a weak D match, TRBD1 (6 bases). CDR1 and CDR2 (germline): SGHRS, YFSETQ. This CDR3 is 17 amino acids long. Trimming pared 4 bases from V and 1 base from J, leaving 21 bases between. DNA of the CDR3: TGCGCCAGCAGCATGGGGTCTTTCCGGGACATATCCTACGAGCAGTACTTC. Translated, it gives CASSMGSFRDISYEQYF.

This chain joins TRBV7-8 and TRBJ2-4; possibly TRBD2 for D (5 bases). Germline loops: CDR1 SGHVS, CDR2 FQNEAQ. The CDR3 runs to 14 residues. V lost 1 base to trimming and J lost 4 bases, with 8 bases between them. Here the CDR3 reads CASSLEGVKNIQYF. The CDR3 nucleotides read TGTGCCAGCAGCTTAGAGGGAGTTAAAAACATTCAGTACTTC.

J is TRBJ2-3 and V is TRBV27; perhaps TRBD2 as D (6 bases). Trimming removed 3 bases from V and 2 bases from J, with 15 bases in between. CDR1 MNHEY and CDR2 SMNVEV come from the germline V gene (reference sequence). CDR3 length: 16 residues. The CDR3: CASSFIQGGFTDTQYF. DNA for the CDR3: TGTGCCAGCAGTTTTATCCAGGGAGGTTTCACAGATACGCAGTATTTT.

V is TRBV24-1 and J is TRBJ2-2; TRBD1 matches at 11 bases. This CDR3 comprises 16 residues. V shed 4 bases and J 6 bases; nucleotides not matched to a gene: 6. The germline gives CDR1 KGHDR, CDR2 SFDVKD. CDR3 region: CATSDPGQGAPGELFF. The CDR3 nucleotides read TGTGCCACCAGTGACCCAGGACAGGGGGCCCCCGGGGAGCTGTTTTTT.

The chain links TRBV13 to TRBJ2-6, with 8 bases that match TRBD2. Unmatched junction bases numbered 10, after V lost 5 bases and J lost 10 bases. The CDR3 length is 15 residues. The V gene's germline CDR1 is PRHDT and CDR2 FYEKMQ (reference sequence). CDR3 protein: CASSPAGGRVNVLTF. The CDR3 nucleotides are TGTGCCAGCAGCCCTGCGGGAGGCAGGGTGAACGTCCTGACTTTC.

This clone was observed once. V and J are TRBV6-4 and TRBJ2-2, with TRBD2 as a possible D gene (5 bases). The ends were cut back, 6 bases at V and 3 bases at J, with 11 bases in the middle. The germline V gene encodes CDR1 MRHNA and CDR2 SNTAGT. This CDR3 spans 14 amino acids. This CDR3 is CASRATRDTGELFF. The CDR3 DNA is TGTGCCAGCAGGGCCACTAGGGACACCGGGGAGCTGTTTTTT.

The gene calls are TRBV18 and TRBJ2-2, with 9 bases that match TRBD1. The germline V gene has CDR1 KGHSH and CDR2 LQKENI. J gave up 4 bases and V 3 bases, and 6 bases lay outside the gene matches. The CDR3 is 16 amino acids. The CDR3 region has the DNA TGTGCCAGCTCACCTGCCGGGACAGGGTTCACCGGGGAGCTGTTTTTT. Residues: CASSPAGTGFTGELFF.

The rearrangement joins TRBV4-3 to TRBJ2-2; D call uncertain. CDR1 and CDR2 (germline): LGHNA, YSLEER. The germline V and J ends were trimmed by 2 bases and 0 bases, with 16 bases remaining between them. The CDR3 contains 18 residues. DNA of the CDR3: TGCGCCAGCAGCCAAAGACTGATCCTCCTCGCGAACACCGGGGAGCTGTTTTTT. It specifies CASSQRLILLANTGELFF.

This clone was counted a single time. V usage is TRBV18 and J usage is TRBJ2-7; 11 bases line up with TRBD2. This CDR3 comprises 13 residues. From germline, CDR1 is KGHSH and CDR2 LQKENI. V shed 3 bases and J 8 bases; nucleotides not matched to a gene: 3. CDR3 bases: TGTGCCAGCTCACCGGGACTAGCGGAGAAGCAGTACTTC. Translated: CASSPGLAEKQYF.

The chain is built from TRBV10-3 and TRBJ2-7, with 7 nucleotides matching TRBD2. CDR1 ENHRY and CDR2 SYGVKD come from the germline V gene. Trimming cost V 10 bases and J 2 bases; bases outside gene matches: 8. This CDR3 is 13 amino acids long. CDR3: CATRDYGAYEQYF. The DNA for the CDR3 is TGTGCCACCCGGGACTACGGGGCCTACGAGCAGTACTTC.

This chain links TRBV4-1 with TRBJ1-2; D might be TRBD1 (6 bases). The CDR3 loop spans 19 amino acids. Looked up from germline, CDR1 is MGHRA and CDR2 is YSYEKL. Trimming cost V 1 base and J 2 bases, with 23 bases left between them. The CDR3: CASSQVKPEGHRANYGYTF. The CDR3 bases are TGCGCCAGCAGCCAAGTAAAACCAGAGGGGCACAGGGCAAACTATGGCTACACCTTC.

This clone appeared a few times. This chain connects TRBV27 to TRBJ1-1, with D hard to call. Germline V gene data show CDR1 as MNHEY and CDR2 as SMNVEV (reference sequence). The V gene lost 3 bases and the J gene lost 5 bases, with 16 bases spanning the gap. The CDR3 covers 15 residues. CDR3: CASSFRRTLLTEAFF. For the CDR3, the DNA is TGTGCCAGCAGTTTTAGGAGGACCTTGTTAACTGAAGCTTTCTTT.

This chain joins TRBV5-1 and TRBJ1-3; D is undetermined. V was shortened by 0 bases and J by 0 bases, with 10 bases between the two germline ends. CDR1 SGHRS and CDR2 YFSETQ come from the germline V gene. The CDR3 is made up of 16 amino acids. CDR3 sequence: CASSLAGRGSGNTIYF. The CDR3 DNA follows: TGCGCCAGCAGCTTGGCAGGTCGGGGCTCTGGAAACACCATATATTTT.

This clone was seen a few times. The CDR3 DNA follows: TGTGCCAGCAGCTTGTTCGCCCGGGAGGGCCGGGATGAGCAGTTCTTC. Protein product: CASSLFAREGRDEQFF. The chain employs TRBV5-6 and TRBJ2-1; the match to TRBD2 covers 8 bases. CDR3 length: 16 residues. V lost 1 base, J lost 8 bases, and 11 bases stayed unmatched. The germline V gene has CDR1 SGHDT and CDR2 YYEEEE.

With regard to this clone: The identical CDR3 is also encoded by other nucleotide sequences in the sample. The gene calls are TRBV7-2 and TRBJ1-3; D may be TRBD1 (6 bases). This CDR3 has 15 amino acids. V was trimmed by 1 base and J by 2 bases, leaving 9 bases between them. Germline V gene data show CDR1 as SGHTA and CDR2 as FQGNSA. The CDR3 loop reads CASSLGAGAGNTIYF. In DNA form, the CDR3 reads TGTGCCAGCAGCTTAGGGGCAGGGGCTGGAAACACCATATATTTT.

This clone was recorded a few times. This CDR3 is CAWSKKGTGYGYTF. In DNA form, the CDR3 reads TGTGCCTGGAGTAAAAAGGGGACAGGCTATGGCTACACCTTC. The chain has TRBV30 and TRBJ1-2, with 8 bases identical to TRBD1. The ends lost 2 bases at V and 4 bases at J; junction bases unmatched: 6. Germline values: CDR1 GTSNPN, CDR2 SVGIG (reference sequence). CDR3 length: 14 amino acids.

V gene TRBV4-3 combines with J gene TRBJ2-3; perhaps TRBD2 as D (5 bases). The CDR3 contains 17 residues. The germline CDR1 and CDR2 sequences are LGHNA and YSLEER. V gave up 0 bases and J gave up 0 bases, with 13 bases separating them. CDR3 sequence (DNA): TGCGCCAGCAGCCAAGAAGTCGGGATCGTTAGCACAGATACGCAGTATTTT. It is translated as CASSQEVGIVSTDTQYF.